Here is one T cell receptor (beta chain) with its context. Its antigen is not identified. The entry originates in a study of T cell responses to AZD1222 COVID-19 vaccine. The data were produced by immunoSEQ multiplex PCR, yet TCRdb's version contains in-frame clones alone and is incomplete. This sample has about 72,000 clones, with about nine tenths found just once. Trimming shortened V by 6 bases and J by 0 bases, and 17 bases separated the two germline ends. The CDR3 sequence is 16 residues long. Germline V CDR1 and CDR2: SEHNR, FQNEAQ (reference sequence). Study-wide results and limits: Spike regions recognized by vaccine-associated CD4 TCRs spanned the protein, led by 160-218 and 743-854.

The sequencing here drew on peripheral blood, taken on day 0 of AZD1222 vaccination. This TCR came from an adult in good health. The V call is TRBV7-9, the J call TRBJ1-1; tentatively, D is TRBD1 (6 bases). The CDR3 region has the DNA TGTGCCAGCAGGTCCGGGACAAGGAACTTGAACACTGAAGCTTTCTTT. Translation: CASRSGTRNLNTEAFF.